This TCR beta chain was recovered during a study of PD-1 blockade in classical Hodgkin lymphoma. The study's findings and limits: Baseline diversity was lower in partial responders and progressors than complete responders.

Concerning this clone: Its target is not known.

Relapses following autologous stem cell transplantation were seen in all patients, with brentuximab vedotin exposure varying. The authors purified CD4+ T cells from thawed PBMCs by magnetic negative selection. Patients had relapsed/refractory classical Hodgkin lymphoma with complete response, partial response or progressive disease as best response. Profiled with immunoSEQ multiplex PCR; TCRdb holds only in-frame clones, not every one. The table has several thousand clones, about 91% seen once. Specimen: CD4+ T cells from blood, collected at baseline. The receptor comes from a human donor with classical Hodgkin lymphoma.

CDR3 residues: CAWRLPGQGSGNEQFF. CDR3 DNA: TGTGCCTGGAGGCTGCCGGGACAGGGAAGTGGAAATGAGCAGTTCTTC. This chain uses TRBV30 with TRBJ2-1, with 9 bases matching TRBD1. The V segment lost 3 bases and the J segment 7 bases; nucleotides outside the gene matches: 13. The V gene's germline CDR1 is GTSNPN and CDR2 SVGIG (reference sequence). This CDR3 region has 16 residues.